This T cell receptor beta chain was identified in a study of regulatory T cells in long-lasting Graves disease. Documented time point: newly diagnosed GD, antithyroid drugs for less than 3 months. Making the TCR library involved RNA that had been extracted from PBMCs. Construction of TCR beta libraries relied on iRepertoire HTBI primers and on Arm-PCR targeting CDR3 regions. TCRdb ran MiXCR on the multiplex PCR reads and lists one entry per CDR3 protein. The table includes around 500,000 distinct CDR3 sequences, around 12% detected once. The CDR3 runs 15 residues. CDR1 KGHSH and CDR2 LQKENI come from the germline V gene. V lost 1 base to trimming and J lost 10 bases; unmatched junction nucleotides: 7. The same data also went into a second study, on T cells in Graves' hyperthyroidism and ophthalmopathy. Turning to that study: The TCR CDR3 was amplified in a first-round RT-PCR using the HTBI primer set.

The material was peripheral blood mononuclear cells (PBMCs), obtained at new diagnosis, from a patient treated with antithyroid drugs. The chain has TRBV18 and TRBJ2-2, with 9 nucleotides matching TRBD2. The sequence derives from a woman aged 25 to 39 with Graves disease. The CDR3: CASSPRREGNEELFF. Here the CDR3 DNA reads TGTGCCAGCTCACCACGGCGGGAGGGCAACGAGGAGCTGTTTTTT.